This paragraph reports one T cell receptor (beta chain). The antigen it recognizes is unknown. It has no much larger one-base neighbor in the sample; base qualities were not kept. Patients chosen for sequencing had shown expansion of CD8+CD57+ cells by flow cytometry. Severe acquired aplastic anemia was diagnosed in all patients according to International Study of Aplastic Anemia and Agranulocytosis and Camitta criteria. At the time blood was sampled, none of the patients had received any therapy. In this study, sorted CD4+ and CD8+ T cells from the blood of healthy subjects and of severe aplastic anemia patients had their TCR repertoires deep-sequenced. Patients were enrolled in the USA under clinicaltrials.gov protocols 00001620, 01623167, 00001397, 00071045, 00081523 and 00961064. Ficoll-Paque density gradient centrifugation was used to isolate peripheral blood mononuclear cells. Before DNA was extracted, CD4+ and CD8+ T cells were sorted using either FACS or magnetic beads.

CDR1 and CDR2 were assigned from the germline V gene (reference sequence) as DFQATT and SNEGSKA. From cysteine to phenylalanine, the CDR3 is 14 amino acids long. Left in the record is the CDR3 DNA by itself, 42 bases read in frame from the first base. V is pruned by 7 bases and J by 3 bases, leaving 5 bases of the junction without a gene match. This record belongs to a study of CD8+CD57+ T cells in acquired aplastic anemia (dated by TCRdb to about 2018). Background for the entire study: A mean of approximately 3 ug of DNA, ranging from roughly 0.2 to 27.4 ug, was extracted from sorted CD4+ and CD8+ cells. CD8+CD57+ expansion was defined as a frequency above the mean frequency observed in healthy subjects.

Profiling of TCR beta VDJ combinations and CDR3 sequences used genomic DNA as the template. An Illumina HiSeq 2000 was used for TCR repertoire sequencing. The authors' analysis ran thus. Repertoires were assessed using TRBV/TRBJ rearrangement plots, CDR3 size and DJ length profiles, and Simpson's diversity index. The immunodominant clone was defined as the most abundant DNA sequence in deep sequencing data. CDR3 amino acid sequences were checked for sharing across subjects and were also compared against the VDJdb database and published repertoires. The public reads were quality trimmed at Q25 with fastp and then assembled into clones with MiXCR by TCRdb, keeping productive beta chains. One record per CDR3 amino acid sequence lists the most common genes and DNA. TCRdb's processing, not the authors' own work, is the source of the V and J calls. This sample holds approximately 150,000 distinct CDR3 sequences; 40% to 55% were observed only once. About 1.2% of the sample comes from the top ten.

What the study reported, not specific to this receptor: No significant difference in CD8+ Simpson's diversity was found between patients and healthy controls (P=0.060). Although under 35 CD8+ CDR3 sequences were shared by patients and controls, these sequences appeared highly expressed in patients and within the immunodominant clones of patients.

The sample was sorted CD4+, CD8+, or CD8+CD57+ T cells (not recorded which) from PBMCs. This chain joins TRBV20-1 to TRBJ2-7; 14 of the junction bases match TRBD2. The sequence was collected from a human donor with aplastic anemia. DNA sequence: TGCAGTGGACTAGCGGGGGGGGCCGACTACGAGCAGTACTTC. It encodes CSGLAGGADYEQYF.